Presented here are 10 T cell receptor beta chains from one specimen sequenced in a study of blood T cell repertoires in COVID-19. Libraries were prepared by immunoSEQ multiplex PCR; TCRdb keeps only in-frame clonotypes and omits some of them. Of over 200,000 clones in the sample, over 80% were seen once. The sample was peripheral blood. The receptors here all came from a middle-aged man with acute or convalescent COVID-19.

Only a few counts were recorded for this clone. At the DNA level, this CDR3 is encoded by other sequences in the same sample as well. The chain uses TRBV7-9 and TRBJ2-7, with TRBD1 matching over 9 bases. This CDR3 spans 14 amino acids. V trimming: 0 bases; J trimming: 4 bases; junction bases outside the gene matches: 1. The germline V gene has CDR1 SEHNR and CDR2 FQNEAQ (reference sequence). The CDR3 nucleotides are TGTGCCAGCAGCTTAGCCGGACAGGGGTACGAGCAGTACTTC. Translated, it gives CASSLAGQGYEQYF. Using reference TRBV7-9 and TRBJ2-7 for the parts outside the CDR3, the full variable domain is DTGVSQNPRHKITKRGQNVTFRCDPISEHNRLYWYRQTLGQGPEFLTYFQNEAQLEKSRLLSDRFSAERPKGSFSTLEIQRTEQGDSAMYLCASSLAGQGYEQYFGPGTRLTVT.

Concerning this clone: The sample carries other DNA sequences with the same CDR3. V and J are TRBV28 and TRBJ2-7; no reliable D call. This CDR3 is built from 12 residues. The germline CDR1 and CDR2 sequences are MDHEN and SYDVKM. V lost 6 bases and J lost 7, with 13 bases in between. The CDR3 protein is CASSLLNREQYF. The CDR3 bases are TGTGCCAGCAGCCTACTAAATCGGGAGCAGTACTTC.

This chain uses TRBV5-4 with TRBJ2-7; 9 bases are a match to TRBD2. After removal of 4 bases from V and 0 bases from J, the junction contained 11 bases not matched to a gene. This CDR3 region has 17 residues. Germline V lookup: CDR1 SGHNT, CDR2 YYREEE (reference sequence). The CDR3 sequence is CASSPPRTSESSYEQYF. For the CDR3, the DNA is TGTGCCAGCAGCCCGCCCAGGACTAGCGAGAGCTCCTACGAGCAGTACTTC.

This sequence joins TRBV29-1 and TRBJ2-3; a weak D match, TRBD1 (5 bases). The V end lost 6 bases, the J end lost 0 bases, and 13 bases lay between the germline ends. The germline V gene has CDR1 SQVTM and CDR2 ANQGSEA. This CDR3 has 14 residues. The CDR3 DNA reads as TGCAGCGTCAGGACACAAACTAGCACAGATACGCAGTATTTT. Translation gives CSVRTQTSTDTQYF.

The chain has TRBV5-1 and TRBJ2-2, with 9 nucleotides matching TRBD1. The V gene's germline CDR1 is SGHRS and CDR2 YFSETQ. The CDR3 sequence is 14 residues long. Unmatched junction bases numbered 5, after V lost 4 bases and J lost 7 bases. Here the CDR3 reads CASSTGQGGGELFF. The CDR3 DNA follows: TGCGCCAGCAGCACGGGACAGGGAGGCGGGGAGCTGTTTTTT.

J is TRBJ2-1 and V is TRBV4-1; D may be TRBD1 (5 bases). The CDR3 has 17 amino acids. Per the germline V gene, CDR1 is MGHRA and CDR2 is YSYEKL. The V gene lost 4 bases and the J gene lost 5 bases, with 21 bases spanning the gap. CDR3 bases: TGCGCCAGCAGCCCCAAGGGGCAGGGCCTCGGTGACAATGAGCAGTTCTTC. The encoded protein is CASSPKGQGLGDNEQFF.

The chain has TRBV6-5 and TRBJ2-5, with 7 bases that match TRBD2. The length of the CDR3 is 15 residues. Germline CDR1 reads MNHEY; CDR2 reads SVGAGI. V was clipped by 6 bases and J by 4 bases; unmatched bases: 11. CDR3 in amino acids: CASSPRPSGRETQYF. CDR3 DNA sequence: TGTGCCAGCAGCCCACGCCCTAGCGGACGAGAGACCCAGTACTTC.

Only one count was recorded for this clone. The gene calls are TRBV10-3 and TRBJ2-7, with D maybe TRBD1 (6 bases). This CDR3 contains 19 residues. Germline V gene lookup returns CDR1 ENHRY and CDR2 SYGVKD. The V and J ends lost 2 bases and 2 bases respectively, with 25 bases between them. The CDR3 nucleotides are TGTGCCATCAGTGAGGCTCTCACGGGAAGGGGACACCTTCCCTACGAGCAGTACTTC. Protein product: CAISEALTGRGHLPYEQYF.

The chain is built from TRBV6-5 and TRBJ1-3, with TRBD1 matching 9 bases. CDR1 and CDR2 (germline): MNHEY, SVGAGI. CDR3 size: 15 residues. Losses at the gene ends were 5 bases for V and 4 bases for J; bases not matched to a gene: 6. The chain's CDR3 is CASSPQGAIGNTIYF. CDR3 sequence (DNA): TGTGCCAGCAGTCCACAGGGGGCAATCGGAAACACCATATATTTT.

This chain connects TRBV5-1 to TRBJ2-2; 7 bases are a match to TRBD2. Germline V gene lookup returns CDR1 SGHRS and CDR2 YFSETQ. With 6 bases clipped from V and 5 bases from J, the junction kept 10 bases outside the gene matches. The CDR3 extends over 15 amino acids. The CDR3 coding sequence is TGCGCCAGCATGAATTCGGGAGGCAAAACCGGGGAGCTGTTTTTT. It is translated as CASMNSGGKTGELFF.